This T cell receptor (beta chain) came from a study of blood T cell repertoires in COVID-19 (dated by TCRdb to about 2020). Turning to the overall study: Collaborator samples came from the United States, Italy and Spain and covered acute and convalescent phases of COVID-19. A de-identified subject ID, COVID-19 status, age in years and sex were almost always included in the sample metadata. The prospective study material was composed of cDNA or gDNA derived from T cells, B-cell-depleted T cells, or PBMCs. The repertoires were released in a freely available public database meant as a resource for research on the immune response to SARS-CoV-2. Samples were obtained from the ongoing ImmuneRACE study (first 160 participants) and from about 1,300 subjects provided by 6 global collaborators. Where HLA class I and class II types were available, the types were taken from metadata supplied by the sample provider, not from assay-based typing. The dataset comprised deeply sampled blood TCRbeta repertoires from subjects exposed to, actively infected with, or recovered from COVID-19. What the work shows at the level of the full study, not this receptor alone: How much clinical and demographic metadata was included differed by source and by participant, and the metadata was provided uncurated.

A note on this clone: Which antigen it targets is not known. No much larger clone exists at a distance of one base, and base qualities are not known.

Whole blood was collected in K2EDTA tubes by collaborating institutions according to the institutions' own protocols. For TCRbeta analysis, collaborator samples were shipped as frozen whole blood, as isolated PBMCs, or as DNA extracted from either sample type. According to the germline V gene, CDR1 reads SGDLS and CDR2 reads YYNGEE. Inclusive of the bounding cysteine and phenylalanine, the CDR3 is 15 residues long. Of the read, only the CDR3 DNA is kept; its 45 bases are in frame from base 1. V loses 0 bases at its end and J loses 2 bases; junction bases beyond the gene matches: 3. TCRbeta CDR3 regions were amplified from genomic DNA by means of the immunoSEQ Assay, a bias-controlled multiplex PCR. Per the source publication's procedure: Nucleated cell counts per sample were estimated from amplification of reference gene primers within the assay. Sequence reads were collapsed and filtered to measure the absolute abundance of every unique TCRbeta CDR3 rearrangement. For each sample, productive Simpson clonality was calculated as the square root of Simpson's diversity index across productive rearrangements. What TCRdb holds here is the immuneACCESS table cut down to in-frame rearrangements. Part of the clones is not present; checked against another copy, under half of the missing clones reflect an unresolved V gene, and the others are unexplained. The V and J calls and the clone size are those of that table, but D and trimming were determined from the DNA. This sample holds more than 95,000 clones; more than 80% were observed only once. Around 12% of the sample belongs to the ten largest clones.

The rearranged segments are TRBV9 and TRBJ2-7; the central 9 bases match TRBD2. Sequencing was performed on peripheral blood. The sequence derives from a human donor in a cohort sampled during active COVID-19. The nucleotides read TGTGCCAGCAGCGTAGCTCCTAGCGGGGCCTACGAGCAGTACTTC. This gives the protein CASSVAPSGAYEQYF.